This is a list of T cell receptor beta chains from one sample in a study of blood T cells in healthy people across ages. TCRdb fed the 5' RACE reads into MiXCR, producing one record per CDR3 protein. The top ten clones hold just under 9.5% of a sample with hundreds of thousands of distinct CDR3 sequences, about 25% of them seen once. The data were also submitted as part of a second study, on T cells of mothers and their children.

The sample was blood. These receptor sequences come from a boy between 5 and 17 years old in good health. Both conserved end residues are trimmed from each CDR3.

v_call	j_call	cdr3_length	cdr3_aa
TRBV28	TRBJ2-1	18	ASSPSSGTSGRGNYNEQF
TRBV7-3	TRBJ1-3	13	ASSLDGHSGNTIY
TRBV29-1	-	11	SVEGQGGDEQY
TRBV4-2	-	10	ASSQDEETQY
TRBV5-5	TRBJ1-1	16	ASSLANIGDRKSAEAF
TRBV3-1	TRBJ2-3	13	ASSQEDLVLDTQY
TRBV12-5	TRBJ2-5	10	ASGLRGETQY
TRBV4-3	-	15	ASSQSSHLAASYEQY
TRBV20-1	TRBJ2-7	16	SARDSLGGLSTNYEQY
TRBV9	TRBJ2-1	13	ASSVELALVNEQF
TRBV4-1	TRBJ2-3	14	ASSQWQREAADTQY
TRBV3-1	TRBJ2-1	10	ASSQGSGREF
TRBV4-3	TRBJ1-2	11	ASSLTQGDGYT
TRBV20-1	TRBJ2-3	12	SARDPRGTDTQY
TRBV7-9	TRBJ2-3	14	ASSLRQGVSTDTQY
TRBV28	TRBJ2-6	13	ASSSGEGGANVLT
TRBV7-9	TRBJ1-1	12	ASSNLTLNTEAF
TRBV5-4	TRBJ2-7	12	ASSSPGLSPEQY
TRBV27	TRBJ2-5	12	ASSQGVSQETQY
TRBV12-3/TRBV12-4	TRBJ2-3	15	ASSLYRLAGGTDTQY
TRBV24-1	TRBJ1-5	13	ATSDLQGGNQPQH
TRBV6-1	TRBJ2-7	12	ASIAGTGVDEQY
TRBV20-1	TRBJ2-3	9	VGGGSDAQY
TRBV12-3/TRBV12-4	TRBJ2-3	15	ASSLEDRTGGPDTQY
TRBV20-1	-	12	SANGASGDHSQY
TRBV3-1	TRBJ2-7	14	ASSQWDRRTGYEQY
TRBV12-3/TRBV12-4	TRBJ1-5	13	ASTLGRASNQPQH
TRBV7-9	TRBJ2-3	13	ASSPDEPDPDTQY
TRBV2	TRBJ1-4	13	ASSETSGRIEKLF
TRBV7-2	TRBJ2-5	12	ASSLVPEGATQY
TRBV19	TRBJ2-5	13	ASSMQRGLLETQY
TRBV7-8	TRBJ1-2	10	ASSQEDRGYA
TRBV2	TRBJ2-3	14	ASQASIAGGTDTQY
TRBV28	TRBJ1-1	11	ASSLRGAAEAF
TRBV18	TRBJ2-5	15	ASSPTPKGRAEETQY
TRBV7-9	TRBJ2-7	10	ASSPDWGEQY